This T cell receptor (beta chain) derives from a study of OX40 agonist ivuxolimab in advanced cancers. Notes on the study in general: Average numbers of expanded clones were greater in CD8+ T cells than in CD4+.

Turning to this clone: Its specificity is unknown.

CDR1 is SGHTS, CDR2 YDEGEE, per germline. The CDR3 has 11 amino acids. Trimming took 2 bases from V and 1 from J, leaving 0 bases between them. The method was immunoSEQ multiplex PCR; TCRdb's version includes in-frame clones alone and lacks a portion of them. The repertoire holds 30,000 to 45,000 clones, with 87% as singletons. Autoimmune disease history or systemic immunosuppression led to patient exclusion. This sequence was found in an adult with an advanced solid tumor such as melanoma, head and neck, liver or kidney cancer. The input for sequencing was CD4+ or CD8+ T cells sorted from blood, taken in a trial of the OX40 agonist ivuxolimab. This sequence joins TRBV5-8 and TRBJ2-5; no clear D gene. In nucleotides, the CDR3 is TGTGCCAGCAGCTTCCAAGAGACCCAGTACTTC. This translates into CASSFQETQYF. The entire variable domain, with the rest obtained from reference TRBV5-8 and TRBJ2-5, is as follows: EAGVTQSPTHLIKTRGQQATLRCSPISGHTSVYWYQQALGLGLQFLLWYDEGEERNRGNFPPRFSGRQFPNYSSELNVNALELEDSALYLCASSFQETQYFGPGTRLLVL.